A single T cell receptor (beta chain) is shown here with its context. Original methodology: From reference gene primer amplification, estimates of nucleated cell counts were derived. The assay was immunoSEQ multiplex PCR, and TCRdb's table has in-frame clones only and misses some. Clone size and the V and J calls come from that table; the DNA yielded D and trimming. The data contain about 270,000 clones, 85% to 90% of them singletons. This CDR3 has 13 residues. Trimming took 4 bases from V and 0 from J, leaving 6 bases between them. CDR1 is MDHEN and CDR2 is SYDVKM in the germline V gene. The source of the sample is a study of blood T cell repertoires in COVID-19. The overall study: Donors in the United States, Italy and Spain gave samples during acute or convalescent COVID-19.

The chain combines TRBV28 with TRBJ1-1; D not certain. The origin of this receptor is a young woman with acute COVID-19. The sample comprised PBMCs or T cells enriched from blood (not recorded which). The CDR3 coding sequence is TGTGCCAGCAGTTATAGCATGAACACTGAAGCTTTCTTT. It encodes CASSYSMNTEAFF.